Each of the 29 T cell receptor beta chains below was sequenced from the same sample in a study of metastatic and nonmetastatic thyroid tumors. Through MiXCR, TCRdb re-clonotyped the PCR reads. The sample records around 4,000 clones, about 35% being singletons. All patients reached thyroid surgery having received no treatment beforehand. Specimen: adjacent normal tissue. These receptors came from a female donor with papillary thyroid cancer or a benign thyroid nodule (not recorded which). Some clones in this sample may be carry-over from other donors' samples.

This chain connects TRBV6-2 or TRBV6-3 to TRBJ1-2, with D unresolved. This CDR3 comprises 11 residues. The germline CDR1 and CDR2 sequences are MNHEY and SVGEGT. The V and J ends lost 4 bases and 7 bases respectively, with 7 bases between them. The DNA for the CDR3 is TGTGCCAGCAGTTCATTCAGTGGCTACACCTTC. Translated, it gives CASSSFSGYTF.

V is TRBV5-6 and J is TRBJ2-1; 10 nucleotides agree with TRBD2. Trimming took 5 bases from V and 15 from J; bases not matched to a gene: 11. Germline V gene data show CDR1 as SGHDT and CDR2 as YYEEEE. CDR3 length: 13 amino acids. In DNA, the CDR3 is TGTGCCAGCAGTTTTGCCGGGACTAGCGTTCCGTTCTTC. Residues: CASSFAGTSVPFF.

This chain links TRBV6-2 or TRBV6-3 with TRBJ2-7; TRBD2 agrees at 7 bases. Germline trimming cut 1 base from V and 2 bases from J; bases unmatched to any gene: 5. The CDR3 covers 15 residues. CDR1 and CDR2 (germline): MNHEY, SVGEGT. The CDR3 region is CASSYWASGPYEQYF. The CDR3 coding sequence is TGTGCCAGCAGTTACTGGGCTAGCGGCCCCTACGAGCAGTACTTC.

The rearrangement uses TRBV20-1 and TRBJ2-7; TRBD2 aligns across 9 bases. The ends lost 5 bases at V and 5 bases at J; junction bases unmatched: 7. This CDR3 has 13 residues. The germline gives CDR1 DFQATT, CDR2 SNEGSKA (reference sequence). The CDR3 sequence is CSAFLAGRDEQYF. CDR3 nucleotide sequence: TGCAGTGCTTTTCTAGCGGGACGGGACGAGCAGTACTTC.

V is TRBV27 and J is TRBJ2-5, with 12 bases lining up with TRBD2. Looked up from germline, CDR1 is MNHEY and CDR2 is SMNVEV (reference sequence). Trimming cost V 3 bases and J 3 bases; bases outside gene matches: 8. The length of the CDR3 is 17 residues. The CDR3 sequence: CASSFPTSGGREETQYF. The DNA of the CDR3 is TGTGCCAGCAGTTTCCCGACTAGCGGGGGAAGGGAAGAGACCCAGTACTTC.

About this clone itself: This is likely a read error, given that the CDR3 carries no conserved phenylalanine or tryptophan at its end. The CDR3 loop is CARRPSTGTSYGYTL. Here the CDR3 DNA reads TGTGCCAGGAGGCCCTCGACAGGGACCAGCTATGGCTACACCTTA. J is TRBJ1-2 and V is TRBV6-1; 7 nucleotides line up with TRBD1. Germline V lookup: CDR1 MNHNS, CDR2 SASEGT. With 9 bases clipped from V and 4 bases from J, the junction kept 14 bases outside the gene matches. The CDR3 loop spans 15 amino acids.

This clone was detected a few times. The chain has TRBV6-1 and TRBJ2-7, with 7 bases that match TRBD1. With V trimmed by 10 bases and J by 4 bases, 13 bases remained unmatched. The CDR3 covers 14 residues. From germline, CDR1 is MNHNS and CDR2 SASEGT. The CDR3 spells CANPESRGQYEQYV. The CDR3 coding sequence is TGTGCCAACCCTGAATCTAGGGGGCAATACGAGCAGTACGTC.

This chain connects TRBV11-2 to TRBJ2-3; D remains unclear. CDR3 length: 14 residues. Trimming removed 0 bases from V and 5 bases from J, with 9 bases in between. Germline V gene lookup returns CDR1 SGHAT and CDR2 FQNNGV. CDR3 residues: CASSLDGPLDTQYF. CDR3 nucleotide sequence: TGTGCCAGCAGCTTAGATGGACCACTAGATACGCAGTATTTT.

In this sample, this clone turned up a few times. The chain combines TRBV11-2 with TRBJ2-7, with D uncertain. With 0 bases removed from V and 5 bases from J, the gap between germline ends came to 20 bases. The CDR3 is 17 residues long. The germline V gene encodes CDR1 SGHAT and CDR2 FQNNGV. The CDR3 coding sequence is TGTGCCAGCAGCTTAGATCCTGGCAGATTGGCACCCAACGAGCAGTACTTC. Its protein is CASSLDPGRLAPNEQYF.

This clone has at least ten counts. A read error is possible here, since a much larger clone lies one base away. The chain employs TRBV29-1 and TRBJ1-4; 10 bases align to TRBD1. The CDR3 consists of 14 residues. Germline CDR1 reads SQVTM; CDR2 reads ANQGSEA. The CDR3 reads CSVGTGGTNEKLLF. For the CDR3, the DNA is TGCAGCGTTGGGACAGGGGGAACTAATGAAAAACTGCTTTTT.

This clone appeared once. The chain carries TRBV30 and TRBJ1-1; the D is unclear. The V end lost 0 bases, the J end lost 1 base, and 6 bases lay between the germline ends. CDR3 size: 13 residues. The germline V gene has CDR1 GTSNPN and CDR2 SVGIG (reference sequence). CDR3 protein: CAWSVKGNTEAFF. The CDR3 DNA is TGTGCCTGGAGTGTGAAGGGGAACACTGAAGCTTTCTTT.

This clone was counted once. Mismatch with germline at one junction end may stem from a read error. The chain employs TRBV7-7 and TRBJ2-2; D is uncertain. From germline, CDR1 is SSHAT and CDR2 FNYEAQ (reference sequence). This CDR3 has 14 amino acids. The CDR3 DNA sequence: TGTGCTAGCAGCTCGTACACCACTACCGGGGAGCTGTTTTTT. Translated: CASSSYTTTGELFF.

This clone is deemed large. V is TRBV5-1 and J is TRBJ2-7, with 7 bases aligning to TRBD2. Germline CDR1 is SGHRS and CDR2 is YFSETQ. This CDR3 contains 14 residues. With V trimmed by 2 bases and J by 6 bases, 8 bases remained unmatched. The CDR3 DNA sequence: TGCGCCAGCAGCTTCTCGGGAGGATCTCTCGAGCAGTACTTC. The encoded protein is CASSFSGGSLEQYF.

This chain links TRBV7-3 with TRBJ2-7; no definite D call. With 2 bases removed from V and 2 bases from J, the gap between germline ends came to 13 bases. The CDR3 totals 15 residues. Germline V gives CDR1 SGHTA, CDR2 FQGTGA. In DNA form, the CDR3 reads TGTGCCAGCAGCTTAGCTAGGGTCCCCCCCTACGAGCAGTACGTC. Encoded protein: CASSLARVPPYEQYV.

About this clone: Relative to the germline gene, one junction end is altered; a read error may explain this. This chain uses TRBV2 with TRBJ2-7; 9 bases fit TRBD1. The CDR3 has 14 amino acids. CDR1 and CDR2 from the germline V gene are SNHLY and FYNNEI. The CDR3 nucleotides are TGTGCCAGCCGTGAAACCGGGACAGGGACCGAGCAGTACTTC. Its translation: CASRETGTGTEQYF. Based on the CDR3 plus reference TRBV2 and TRBJ2-7, the full variable domain is EPEVTQTPSHQVTQMGQEVILRCVPISNHLYFYWYRQILGQKVEFLVSFYNNEISEKSEIFDDQFSVERPDGSNFTLKIRSTKLEDSAMYFCASRETGTGTEQYFGPGTRLTVT.

V gene TRBV6-1 combines with J gene TRBJ2-7, with D perhaps matching TRBD1 (6 bases). CDR1 is MNHNS, CDR2 SASEGT, per germline. V gave up 2 bases and J gave up 0 bases, with 11 bases separating them. The CDR3 contains 15 residues. DNA for the CDR3: TGTGCCAGCAGTGAACGAGGGGGTTCCTCCTACGAGCAGTACTTC. Its translation is CASSERGGSSYEQYF.

By frequency in the sample, this clone is large. This chain joins TRBV7-3 and TRBJ2-2; TRBD2 matches 12 bases. Germline assignment: CDR1 SGHTA and CDR2 FQGTGA. The CDR3 has 19 amino acids. Trimming removed 2 bases from V and 6 bases from J; junction bases left unmatched: 13. CDR3: CASSLYPTSGSSGSGELFF. The DNA of the CDR3 is TGTGCCAGCAGCTTATACCCGACTAGCGGGAGTTCTGGTTCCGGGGAGCTGTTTTTT.

This clone was found a few times. The J gene is TRBJ2-7, the V gene TRBV15; D gene unclear. V shed 0 bases and J shed 0 bases, with 9 bases lying between them. Germline-derived CDR1 and CDR2 are LNHNV and YYDKDF (reference sequence). There are 15 residues in the CDR3. CDR3 DNA sequence: TGTGCCACCAGCAGAGAGGGTGCTAGCTCCTACGAGCAGTACTTC. It yields the protein CATSREGASSYEQYF.

The chain couples TRBV11-3 to TRBJ1-1; D call uncertain. This CDR3 is built from 13 residues. The V gene's germline CDR1 is SGHNT and CDR2 YENEEA. Trimming left V 6 bases short and J 4 bases short, with 12 bases between. This chain's CDR3 is CASRDSAGTEAFF. CDR3 nucleotide sequence: TGTGCCAGCAGAGATTCGGCAGGCACTGAAGCTTTCTTT.

This clone was counted only a few times. The rearrangement uses TRBV28 and TRBJ1-2, with TRBD1 as a possible D gene (5 bases). The CDR3 length is 15 residues. The ends were cut back, 5 bases at V and 2 bases at J, with 15 bases in the middle. CDR1 is MDHEN and CDR2 is SYDVKM in the germline V gene. CDR3 bases: TGTGCCAGCAGTCCGCCCGGGCCAGGGAACTATGGCTACACCTTC. This gives the protein CASSPPGPGNYGYTF.

The sample holds a few counts of this clone. This chain links TRBV10-1 with TRBJ1-1; 7 positions match TRBD1. This CDR3 region has 13 residues. J gave up 8 bases and V 2 bases, and 5 bases lay outside the gene matches. The germline gives CDR1 WNHNN, CDR2 SYGVQD (reference sequence). CDR3 coding DNA: TGCGCCAGCAGTGAGACAGGGGAAACCGAAGCTTTCTTT. This gives the protein CASSETGETEAFF.

This clone has more than one count but fewer than ten. The chain employs TRBV12-3 or TRBV12-4 and TRBJ1-2; D gene ambiguous. The CDR3 covers 15 residues. V lost 1 base to trimming and J lost 4 bases, with 13 bases between them. The CDR3 nucleotides are TGTGCCAGCAGTTTAGAGGGCTCGAAGGGCTATGGCTACACCTTC. Translation gives CASSLEGSKGYGYTF.

This clone has just a few counts. The chain recombines TRBV6-6 with TRBJ2-1, with TRBD1 matching over 7 bases. Trimming at V came to 0 bases and at J to 9 bases, leaving 5 bases not matched to a gene. The CDR3 has 14 residues. Germline lookup yields CDR1 MNHNY and CDR2 SVGAGI (reference sequence). Here the CDR3 DNA reads TGTGCCAGCAGTTACTCGGCAGGGGGTGGTGAGCAGTTCTTC. This translates into CASSYSAGGGEQFF.

This chain connects TRBV30 to TRBJ2-7; TRBD1 agrees at 7 bases. The V segment lost 2 bases and the J segment 2 bases; nucleotides outside the gene matches: 6. The length of the CDR3 is 14 residues. Germline lookup yields CDR1 GTSNPN and CDR2 SVGIG (reference sequence). CDR3 sequence reads: CAWSTSGGTYEQYF. The CDR3 DNA is TGTGCCTGGAGTACGTCAGGGGGAACCTACGAGCAGTACTTC.

This clone was found a few times. The rearrangement uses TRBV28 and TRBJ2-7; perhaps D is TRBD1 or TRBD2 (5 bases each). Germline V gives CDR1 MDHEN, CDR2 SYDVKM. The CDR3 loop spans 12 amino acids. V was trimmed by 8 bases and J by 2 bases, leaving 10 bases between them. The chain's CDR3 is CASRDPAYEQYF. DNA of the CDR3: TGTGCCAGCCGGGACCCCGCCTACGAGCAGTACTTC.

This rearrangement joins TRBV11-2 to TRBJ1-1; no clear D. The CDR3 loop spans 13 amino acids. Trimming stripped 4 bases from V and 4 bases from J, with 10 bases between. CDR1 SGHAT and CDR2 FQNNGV come from the germline V gene. CDR3 nucleotides: TGTGCCAGCAGCTCAGGAGGGAGCACTGAAGCTTTCTTT. Translated, it gives CASSSGGSTEAFF.

The sample holds a few counts of this clone. V and J are TRBV11-3 and TRBJ2-1; weak D call: TRBD2 (5 bases). V lost 5 bases, J lost 10 bases, and 15 bases lay in between. CDR1 is SGHNT, CDR2 YENEEA, per germline. The CDR3 totals 13 residues. The CDR3 nucleotides are TGTGCCAGCAGCCGAGGGCCGCAACGAGAGCAGTTCTTC. Translation gives CASSRGPQREQFF.

The J gene is TRBJ1-1, the V gene TRBV6-4, with 7 bases that match TRBD1. This CDR3 region has 13 residues. Germline trimming cut 10 bases from V and 1 base from J; bases unmatched to any gene: 6. Germline V lookup: CDR1 MRHNA, CDR2 SNTAGT. DNA of the CDR3: TGTGCCACCGACCGGGACAGGAACACTGAAGCTTTCTTT. It is translated as CATDRDRNTEAFF.

With respect to this clone: Additional DNA sequences in this sample encode the identical CDR3. The gene calls are TRBV2 and TRBJ2-3; TRBD1 agrees at 7 bases. Trimming took 3 bases from V and 0 from J; bases not matched to a gene: 3. The CDR3 is made up of 15 amino acids. The germline gives CDR1 SNHLY, CDR2 FYNNEI. The CDR3 coding sequence is TGTGCCAGCAGTGAGACAGGGTCTAGCACAGATACGCAGTATTTT. This translates into CASSETGSSTDTQYF.